This entry lists 10 T cell receptor beta chains sequenced from one sample in a study of blood T cells in healthy people across ages. A J-beta primer mix and a sample-barcoded 5' primer were used in a second PCR of about 6 to 12 cycles. TCRdb reprocessed the 5' RACE reads via MiXCR and lists one record per CDR3 protein. Of 600,000 to 850,000 distinct CDR3 sequences in the sample, more than 40% were seen once. What was sequenced was blood. These receptors were collected from a woman aged 60-75 years in good health.

The V and J genes are TRBV12-3 or TRBV12-4 and TRBJ2-5, with D perhaps matching TRBD2 (6 bases). CDR3 length equals 11 residues. Deletions cut 9 bases from V and 2 bases from J, with 7 bases between. In nucleotides, the CDR3 is TGTGCCAGTGCGGGACAAGAGACCCAGTACTTC. Its translation: CASAGQETQYF.

This clonotype was detected a few times. The V gene is TRBV20-1, the J gene TRBJ1-1; D possibly corresponds to TRBD1 (5 bases). The germline gives CDR1 DFQATT, CDR2 SNEGSKA (reference sequence). CDR3 size: 14 residues. Trimming cost V 0 bases and J 2 bases, with 10 bases left between them. CDR3 in DNA: TGCAGTGCTAGAGAGGGAGGGGTTAACACTGAAGCTTTCTTT. Residues: CSAREGGVNTEAFF.

The chain has TRBV4-2 and TRBJ2-3; TRBD2 matches 14 bases. This CDR3 is built from 20 residues. V was clipped by 1 base and J by 3 bases; unmatched bases: 12. Germline V gene sequence: CDR1 LGHNA, CDR2 YNFKEQ. The CDR3 region has the DNA TGTGCCAGCAGCCAAGTTTCGGGGACTAGCGGGAGAGTGAGGACAGATACGCAGTATTTT. Its protein product is CASSQVSGTSGRVRTDTQYF.

In nucleotides, the CDR3 is TGTGCCATCACCGACGGGGCGAGCTCCTACGAGCAGTACTTC. This gives the protein CAITDGASSYEQYF. The genes are TRBV10-3 and TRBJ2-7; either TRBD1 or TRBD2 may fit D (5 bases each). This CDR3 contains 14 residues. The germline V and J ends were trimmed by 7 bases and 0 bases, with 13 bases remaining between them. Germline V gene lookup returns CDR1 ENHRY and CDR2 SYGVKD.

The rearrangement joins TRBV12-3 or TRBV12-4 to TRBJ2-3; 9 bases are shared with TRBD2. This CDR3 is 15 amino acids long. Trimming cost V 6 bases and J 6 bases; bases outside gene matches: 10. The CDR3 coding sequence is TGTGCCAGCAGAAGCGGGGGGCGGGCTGGGGATACGCAGTATTTT. This translates into CASRSGGRAGDTQYF.

This clonotype was picked up a small number of times. J is TRBJ2-7 and V is TRBV7-2; no clear D gene. CDR3 length: 13 residues. Germline CDR1 is SGHTA and CDR2 is FQGNSA. V was trimmed by 2 bases and J by 4 bases, leaving 9 bases between them. CDR3 loop: CASSLPILYEQYF. CDR3 nucleotide sequence: TGTGCCAGCAGCTTACCGATATTGTACGAGCAGTACTTC.

The chain employs TRBV9 and TRBJ2-7; D is ambiguous. The CDR3 runs 13 residues. V shed 0 bases and J shed 5 bases, with 9 bases lying between them. Germline V gene data show CDR1 as SGDLS and CDR2 as YYNGEE. Here the CDR3 reads CASSVVGSHEQYF. The CDR3 nucleotides are TGTGCCAGCAGCGTAGTAGGGTCCCACGAGCAGTACTTC.

This clonotype was observed once. The chain joins TRBV3-1 to TRBJ1-1, with a weak D call TRBD1 (5 bases). The V gene lost 1 base and the J gene lost 1 base, with 13 bases spanning the gap. Germline assignment: CDR1 LGHDT and CDR2 YNNKEL (reference sequence). The CDR3 is 16 residues long. CDR3 nucleotides: TGTGCCAGCAGCCAAGGTCGGGGGACGGCGAACACTGAAGCTTTCTTT. Translation: CASSQGRGTANTEAFF.

This clonotype was detected many times. The chain links TRBV4-1 to TRBJ2-1; the match to TRBD2 covers 10 bases. Per germline, CDR1 MGHRA and CDR2 YSYEKL. The trim removed 1 base at V and 4 bases at J, leaving 10 bases unmatched. The CDR3 spans 18 residues. For the CDR3, the DNA is TGCGCCAGCAGCCAAGCCCGATCCCTAGCGGGGGAGTACAATGAGCAGTTCTTC. Translating it yields CASSQARSLAGEYNEQFF.

In regard to this clonotype: At one boundary the junction diverges from the germline segment, which might be a read error. The chain recombines TRBV15 with TRBJ2-7, with 7 bases identical to TRBD1. CDR3 length: 17 residues. CDR1 and CDR2 (germline): LNHNV, YYDKDF (reference sequence). The CDR3 DNA is TGTGTCACCAGCAGAGAGGCTCGACAGGGATACGGCTACGAGCAGTACTTC. Protein: CVTSREARQGYGYEQYF.